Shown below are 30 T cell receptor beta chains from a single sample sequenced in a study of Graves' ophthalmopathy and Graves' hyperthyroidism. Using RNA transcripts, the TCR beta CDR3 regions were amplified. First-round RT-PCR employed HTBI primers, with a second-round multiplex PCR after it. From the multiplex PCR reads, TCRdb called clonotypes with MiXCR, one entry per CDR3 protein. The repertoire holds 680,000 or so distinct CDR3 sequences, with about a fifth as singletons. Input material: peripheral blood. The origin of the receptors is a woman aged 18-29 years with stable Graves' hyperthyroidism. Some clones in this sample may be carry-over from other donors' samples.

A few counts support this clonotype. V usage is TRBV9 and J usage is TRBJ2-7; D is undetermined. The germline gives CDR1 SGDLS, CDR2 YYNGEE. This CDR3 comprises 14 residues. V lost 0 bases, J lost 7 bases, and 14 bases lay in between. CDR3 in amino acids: CASSVGPHPGEQYF. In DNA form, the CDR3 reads TGTGCCAGCAGCGTAGGGCCACACCCTGGGGAGCAGTACTTC.

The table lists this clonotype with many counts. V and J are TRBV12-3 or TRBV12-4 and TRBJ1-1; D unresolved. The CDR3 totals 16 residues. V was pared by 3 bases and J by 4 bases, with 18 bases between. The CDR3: CASSFGVLESGTEAFF. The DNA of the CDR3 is TGTGCCAGCAGTTTTGGGGTGCTCGAATCGGGCACTGAAGCTTTCTTT.

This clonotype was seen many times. DNA for the CDR3: TGTGCCAGCAGCCTAGACCCTACAGCAAACACTGAAGCTTTCTTT. Encoded protein: CASSLDPTANTEAFF. This chain joins TRBV7-2 and TRBJ1-1; D is undetermined. V was cut by 5 bases and J by 2 bases, with 15 bases left in between. This CDR3 has 15 residues. Germline CDR1 and CDR2: SGHTA and FQGNSA.

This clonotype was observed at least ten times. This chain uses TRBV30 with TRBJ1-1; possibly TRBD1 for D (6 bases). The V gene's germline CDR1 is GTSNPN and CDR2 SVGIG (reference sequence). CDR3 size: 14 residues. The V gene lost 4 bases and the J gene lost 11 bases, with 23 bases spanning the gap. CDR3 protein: CAWIMQGGGFVAFF. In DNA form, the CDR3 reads TGTGCCTGGATTATGCAGGGAGGGGGGTTCGTGGCTTTCTTT.

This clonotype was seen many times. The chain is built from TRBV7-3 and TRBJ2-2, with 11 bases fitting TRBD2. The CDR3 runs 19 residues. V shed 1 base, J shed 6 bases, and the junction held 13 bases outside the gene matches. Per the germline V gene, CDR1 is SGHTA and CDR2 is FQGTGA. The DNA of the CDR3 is TGTGCCAGCAGCTTAATCGGCGTAGCGGGAGGGTTCGGGCCCGGGGAGCTGTTTTTT. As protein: CASSLIGVAGGFGPGELFF. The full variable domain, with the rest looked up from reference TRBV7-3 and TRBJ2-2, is GAGVSQTPSNKVTEKGKYVELRCDPISGHTALYWYRQSLGQGPEFLIYFQGTGAADDSGLPNDRFFAVRPEGSVSTLKIQRTERGDSAVYLCASSLIGVAGGFGPGELFFGEGSRLTVL.

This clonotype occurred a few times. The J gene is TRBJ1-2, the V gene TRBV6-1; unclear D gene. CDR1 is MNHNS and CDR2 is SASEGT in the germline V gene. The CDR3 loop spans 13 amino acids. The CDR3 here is CAIRWGSGYGYTF. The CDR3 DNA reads TGTGCAATTCGTTGGGGTTCGGGCTATGGCTACACCTTC.

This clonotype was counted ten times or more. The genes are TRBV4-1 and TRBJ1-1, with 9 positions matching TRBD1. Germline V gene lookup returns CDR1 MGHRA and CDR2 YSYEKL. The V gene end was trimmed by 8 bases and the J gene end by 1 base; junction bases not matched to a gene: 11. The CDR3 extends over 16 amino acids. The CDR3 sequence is CASESPGTGKNTEAFF. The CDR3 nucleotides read TGCGCCAGCGAGTCTCCCGGGACAGGGAAGAACACTGAAGCTTTCTTT.

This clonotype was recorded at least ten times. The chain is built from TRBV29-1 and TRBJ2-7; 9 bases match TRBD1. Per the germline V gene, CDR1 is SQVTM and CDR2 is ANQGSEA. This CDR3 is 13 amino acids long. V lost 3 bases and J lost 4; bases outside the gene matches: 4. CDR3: CSVEGTGWYEQYF. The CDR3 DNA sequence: TGCAGCGTTGAGGGGACAGGGTGGTACGAGCAGTACTTC.

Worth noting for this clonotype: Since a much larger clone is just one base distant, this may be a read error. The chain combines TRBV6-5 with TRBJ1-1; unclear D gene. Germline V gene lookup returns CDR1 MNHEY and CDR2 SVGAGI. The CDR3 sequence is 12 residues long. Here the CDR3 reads CASSYPLTEACF. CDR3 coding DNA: TGTGCCAGCAGTTATCCCCTCACTGAAGCTTGCTTT.

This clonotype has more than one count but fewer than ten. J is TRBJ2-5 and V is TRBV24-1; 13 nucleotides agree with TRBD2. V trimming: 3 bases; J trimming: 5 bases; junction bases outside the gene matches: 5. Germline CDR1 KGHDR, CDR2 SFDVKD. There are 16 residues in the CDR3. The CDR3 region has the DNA TGTGCCACCAGTGATACACTAGCGGGGGGGCGGGAGACCCAGTACTTC. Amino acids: CATSDTLAGGRETQYF.

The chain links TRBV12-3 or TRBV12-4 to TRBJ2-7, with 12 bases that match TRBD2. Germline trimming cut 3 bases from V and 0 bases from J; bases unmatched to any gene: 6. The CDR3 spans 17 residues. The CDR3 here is CASSFFGTSGLSYEQYF. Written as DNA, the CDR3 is TGTGCCAGCAGTTTTTTCGGGACTAGCGGGCTCTCCTACGAGCAGTACTTC.

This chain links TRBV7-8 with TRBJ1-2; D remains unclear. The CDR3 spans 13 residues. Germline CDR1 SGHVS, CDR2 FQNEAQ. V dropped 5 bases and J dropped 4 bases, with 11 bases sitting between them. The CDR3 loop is CASSLQKLYGYTF. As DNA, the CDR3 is TGTGCCAGCAGCCTACAGAAACTCTATGGCTACACCTTC. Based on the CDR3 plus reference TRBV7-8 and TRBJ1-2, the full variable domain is GAGVSQSPRYKVAKRGQDVALRCDPISGHVSLFWYQQALGQGPEFLTYFQNEAQLDKSGLPSDRFFAERPEGSVSTLKIQRTQQEDSAVYLCASSLQKLYGYTFGSGTRLTVV.

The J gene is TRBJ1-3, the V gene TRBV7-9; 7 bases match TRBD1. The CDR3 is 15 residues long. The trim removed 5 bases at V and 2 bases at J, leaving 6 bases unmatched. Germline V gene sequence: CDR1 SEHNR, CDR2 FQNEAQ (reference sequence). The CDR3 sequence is CASSHDRAPGNTIYF. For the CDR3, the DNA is TGTGCCAGCAGCCACGACAGGGCACCTGGAAACACCATATATTTT.

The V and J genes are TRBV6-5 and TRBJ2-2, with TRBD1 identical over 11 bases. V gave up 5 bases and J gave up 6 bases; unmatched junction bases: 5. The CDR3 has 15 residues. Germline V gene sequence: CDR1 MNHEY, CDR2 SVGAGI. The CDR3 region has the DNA TGTGCCAGCAGTCACGGGACAGGGGGGGCCGGGGAGCTGTTTTTT. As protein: CASSHGTGGAGELFF.

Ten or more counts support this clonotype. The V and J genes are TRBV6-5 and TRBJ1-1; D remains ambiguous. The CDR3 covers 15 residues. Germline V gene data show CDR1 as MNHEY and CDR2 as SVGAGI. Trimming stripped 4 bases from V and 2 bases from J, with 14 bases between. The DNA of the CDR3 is TGTGCCAGCAGTTCACCGACCCAATCTAACACTGAAGCTTTCTTT. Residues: CASSSPTQSNTEAFF.

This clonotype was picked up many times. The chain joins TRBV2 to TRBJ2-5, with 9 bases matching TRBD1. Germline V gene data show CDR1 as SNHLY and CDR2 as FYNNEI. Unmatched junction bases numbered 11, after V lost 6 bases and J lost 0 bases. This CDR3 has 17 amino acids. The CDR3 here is CASRGDREFANQETQYF. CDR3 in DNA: TGTGCCAGCAGGGGGGACAGGGAGTTCGCTAACCAAGAGACCCAGTACTTC.

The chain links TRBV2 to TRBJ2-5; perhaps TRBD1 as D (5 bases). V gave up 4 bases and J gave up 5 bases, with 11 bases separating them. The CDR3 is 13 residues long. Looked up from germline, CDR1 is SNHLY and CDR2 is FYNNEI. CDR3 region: CASSGAGIETQYF. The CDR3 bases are TGTGCCAGCAGTGGTGCAGGGATCGAGACCCAGTACTTC.

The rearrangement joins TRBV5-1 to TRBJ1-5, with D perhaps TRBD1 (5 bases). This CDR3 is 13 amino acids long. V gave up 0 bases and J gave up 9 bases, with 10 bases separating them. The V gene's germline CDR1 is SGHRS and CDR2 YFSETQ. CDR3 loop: CASSLGGAGPQHF. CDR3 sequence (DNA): TGCGCCAGCAGCTTGGGGGGCGCCGGGCCCCAGCATTTT. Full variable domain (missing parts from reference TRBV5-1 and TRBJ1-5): KAGVTQTPRYLIKTRGQQVTLSCSPISGHRSVSWYQQTPGQGLQFLFEYFSETQRNKGNFPGRFSGRQFSNSRSEMNVSTLELGDSALYLCASSLGGAGPQHFGDGTRLSIL.

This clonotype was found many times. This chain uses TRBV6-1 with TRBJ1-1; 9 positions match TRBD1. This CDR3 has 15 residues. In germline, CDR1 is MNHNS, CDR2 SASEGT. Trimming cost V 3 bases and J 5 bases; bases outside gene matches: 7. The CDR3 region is CASSDSGTGFTEAFF. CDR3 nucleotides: TGTGCCAGCAGTGATTCCGGGACAGGGTTTACTGAAGCTTTCTTT.

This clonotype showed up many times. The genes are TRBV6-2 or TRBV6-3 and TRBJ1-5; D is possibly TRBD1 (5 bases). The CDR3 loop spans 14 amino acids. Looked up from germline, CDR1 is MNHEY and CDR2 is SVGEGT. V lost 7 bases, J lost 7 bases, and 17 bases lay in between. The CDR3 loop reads CASKKPQGGQPQHF. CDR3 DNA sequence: TGTGCCAGCAAAAAACCTCAGGGAGGACAGCCCCAGCATTTT.

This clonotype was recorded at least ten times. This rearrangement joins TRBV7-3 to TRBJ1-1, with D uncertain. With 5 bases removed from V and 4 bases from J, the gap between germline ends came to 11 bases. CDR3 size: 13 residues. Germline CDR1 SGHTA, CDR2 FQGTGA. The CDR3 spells CASSPYEGTEAFF. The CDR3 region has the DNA TGTGCCAGCAGCCCCTATGAGGGCACTGAAGCTTTCTTT.

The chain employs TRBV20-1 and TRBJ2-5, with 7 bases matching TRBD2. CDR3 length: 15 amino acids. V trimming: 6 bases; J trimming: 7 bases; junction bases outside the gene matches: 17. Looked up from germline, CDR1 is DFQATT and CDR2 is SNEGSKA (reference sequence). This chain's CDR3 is CSARHIGGTRGTQYF. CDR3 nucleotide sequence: TGCAGTGCCCGTCACATCGGGGGGACGAGGGGGACCCAGTACTTC.

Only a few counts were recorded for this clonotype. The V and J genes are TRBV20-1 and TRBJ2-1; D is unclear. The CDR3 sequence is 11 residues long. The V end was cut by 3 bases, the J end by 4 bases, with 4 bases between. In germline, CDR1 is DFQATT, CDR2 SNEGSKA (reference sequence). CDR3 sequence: CSASLYNEQFF. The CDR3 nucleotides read TGCAGTGCTAGTCTTTACAATGAGCAGTTCTTC.

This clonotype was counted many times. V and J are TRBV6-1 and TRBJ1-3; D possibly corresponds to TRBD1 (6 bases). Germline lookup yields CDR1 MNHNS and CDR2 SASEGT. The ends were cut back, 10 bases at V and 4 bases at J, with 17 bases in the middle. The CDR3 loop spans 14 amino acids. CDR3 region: CATRTALEGNTIYF. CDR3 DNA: TGTGCCACCAGGACAGCATTGGAGGGAAACACCATATATTTT.

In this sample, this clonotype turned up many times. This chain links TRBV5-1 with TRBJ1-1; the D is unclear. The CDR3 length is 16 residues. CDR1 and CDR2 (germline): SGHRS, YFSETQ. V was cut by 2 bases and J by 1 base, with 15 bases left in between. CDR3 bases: TGCGCCAGCAGCTTTGACGTGCGACACACGAACACTGAAGCTTTCTTT. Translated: CASSFDVRHTNTEAFF.

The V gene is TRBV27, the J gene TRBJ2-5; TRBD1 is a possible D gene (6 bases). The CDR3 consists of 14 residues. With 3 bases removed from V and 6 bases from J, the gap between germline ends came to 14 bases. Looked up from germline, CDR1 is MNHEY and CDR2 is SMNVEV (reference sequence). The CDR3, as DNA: TGTGCCAGCAGTTTGTCACAGGGTAAAAAGACCCAGTACTTC. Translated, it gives CASSLSQGKKTQYF.

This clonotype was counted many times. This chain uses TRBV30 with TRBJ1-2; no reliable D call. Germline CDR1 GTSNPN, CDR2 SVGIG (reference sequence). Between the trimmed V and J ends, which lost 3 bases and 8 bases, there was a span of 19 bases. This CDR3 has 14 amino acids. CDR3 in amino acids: CAWRPIGPVEGYTF. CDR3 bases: TGTGCCTGGAGACCAATAGGGCCCGTCGAGGGCTACACCTTC. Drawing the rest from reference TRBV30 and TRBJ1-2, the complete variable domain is SQTIHQWPATLVQPVGSPLSLECTVEGTSNPNLYWYRQAAGRGLQLLFYSVGIGQISSEVPQNLSASRPQDRQFILSSKKLLLSDSGFYLCAWRPIGPVEGYTFGSGTRLTVV.

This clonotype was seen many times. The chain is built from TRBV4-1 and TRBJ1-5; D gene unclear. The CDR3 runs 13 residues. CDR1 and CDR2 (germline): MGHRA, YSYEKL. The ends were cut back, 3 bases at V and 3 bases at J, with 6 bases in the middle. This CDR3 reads CASSQSPNQPQHF. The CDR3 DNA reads TGCGCCAGCAGCCAGTCTCCCAATCAGCCCCAGCATTTT.

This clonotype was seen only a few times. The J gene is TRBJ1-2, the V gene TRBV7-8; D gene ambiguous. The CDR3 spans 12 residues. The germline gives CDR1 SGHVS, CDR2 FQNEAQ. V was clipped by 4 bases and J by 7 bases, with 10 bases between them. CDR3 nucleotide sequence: TGTGCCAGCAGCTCTACCGTTGTTGGCTACACCTTC. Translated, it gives CASSSTVVGYTF.

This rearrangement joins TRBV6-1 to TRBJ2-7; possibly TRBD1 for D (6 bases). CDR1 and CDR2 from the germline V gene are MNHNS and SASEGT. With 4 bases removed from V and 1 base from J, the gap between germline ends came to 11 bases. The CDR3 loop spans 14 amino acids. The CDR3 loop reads CASSGRQVSYEQYF. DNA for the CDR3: TGTGCCAGCAGTGGGAGACAGGTATCCTACGAGCAGTACTTC.